Presented here are 21 T cell receptor beta chains from one specimen sequenced in a study of T cells in Graves' hyperthyroidism and ophthalmopathy. RNA transcripts served as the template for amplifying TCR beta CDR3 regions. Primed by the HTBI set, a first-round RT-PCR was run on the TCR CDR3. TCRdb reprocessed the multiplex PCR reads with MiXCR, giving one entry per CDR3 protein. The sample includes fewer than 650,000 distinct CDR3 sequences, around 13% seen only once; the top ten take approximately 5.7%. The sequencing input was blood. These receptors originate from a woman aged 30 to 39 with Graves' hyperthyroidism that later progressed to Graves' ophthalmopathy.

In regard to this clonotype: One base away lies a much larger clone, so this may be a sequencing read error. Given the absence of the conserved phenylalanine or tryptophan at the CDR3 end, a read error is likely. The genes are TRBV29-1 and TRBJ1-1, with a weak D call TRBD1 (5 bases). CDR1 SQVTM and CDR2 ANQGSEA come from the germline V gene. The CDR3 has 13 residues. The V gene lost 3 bases and the J gene lost 4 bases, with 12 bases spanning the gap. The CDR3 DNA sequence: TGCAGCGTTGAGCCCGGGGGAGGCACTGAAGCTTTCGTT. Residues: CSVEPGGGTEAFV.

This clonotype occurred many times. The chain combines TRBV7-9 with TRBJ1-4, with a possible D match to TRBD1 (5 bases). The CDR3 extends over 16 amino acids. V lost 5 bases and J 1 base, leaving 14 bases between the germline ends. The germline gives CDR1 SEHNR, CDR2 FQNEAQ (reference sequence). DNA for the CDR3: TGTGCCAGCAGCCGCGAGTCGGGGGTAACTAATGAAAAACTGTTTTTT. Amino acids: CASSRESGVTNEKLFF.

The chain has TRBV29-1 and TRBJ2-7; D gene ambiguous. V was pared by 1 base and J by 3 bases, with 16 bases between. Germline values: CDR1 SQVTM, CDR2 ANQGSEA. This CDR3 is built from 15 residues. CDR3 region: CSVEVRHLPDYEQYF. CDR3 bases: TGCAGCGTTGAAGTACGGCACCTCCCGGACTACGAGCAGTACTTC.

This clonotype was seen at least ten times. The rearrangement joins TRBV5-5 to TRBJ2-1, with 8 bases lining up with TRBD2. The J segment lost 8 bases and the V segment lost 1 base, leaving 14 bases of the junction unmatched. The CDR3 runs to 17 residues. From germline, CDR1 is SGHKS and CDR2 YYEKEE (reference sequence). CDR3 DNA sequence: TGTGCCAGCAGCTTGTTGGCGGGAGGCACCTCTGTAGATGAGCAGTTCTTC. Its translation is CASSLLAGGTSVDEQFF.

This rearrangement joins TRBV18 to TRBJ2-5; 9 nucleotides match TRBD2. CDR3 length equals 16 residues. After removal of 6 bases from V and 2 bases from J, the junction contained 10 bases not matched to a gene. Germline-derived CDR1 and CDR2 are KGHSH and LQKENI. The CDR3 nucleotides are TGTGCCAGCTCGCCTATAGCGGGAGCGGCGCAAGAGACCCAGTACTTC. Translated, it gives CASSPIAGAAQETQYF.

This clonotype was seen repeatedly, ten times or more. Here the CDR3 reads CAILGGTYGYTF. CDR3 DNA: TGTGCCATCTTGGGAGGGACCTATGGCTACACCTTC. This rearrangement joins TRBV5-7 to TRBJ1-2; D might be TRBD1 (5 bases). TRBV5-7 is designated an ORF whose function remains uncertain. The CDR3 consists of 12 residues. V gave up 9 bases and J gave up 4 bases, with 13 bases separating them.

This clonotype occurred many times. The chain links TRBV6-1 to TRBJ2-2; D is perhaps TRBD1 or TRBD2 (5 bases each). Between the trimmed V and J ends, which lost 6 bases and 8 bases, there was a span of 7 bases. The CDR3 runs to 11 residues. CDR1 MNHNS and CDR2 SASEGT come from the germline V gene. CDR3 in amino acids: CASRWGGELFF. The CDR3 region has the DNA TGTGCCAGCAGATGGGGGGGGGAGCTGTTTTTT.

Remarks on this clonotype: One junction end does not reproduce the germline sequence, and a read error may be involved. The chain is built from TRBV5-1 and TRBJ1-2, with D possibly being TRBD1 (6 bases). The CDR3 extends over 16 amino acids. Germline CDR1 and CDR2: SGHRS and YFSETQ. CDR3 protein: CASTLDDLQGTYGYTF. The CDR3 coding sequence is TGCGCCAGCACCTTGGATGACTTACAGGGAACCTATGGCTACACCTTC.

This chain joins TRBV28 and TRBJ2-7, with D perhaps matching TRBD1 (5 bases). Trimming took 6 bases from V and 0 from J, leaving 12 bases between them. Germline V gene sequence: CDR1 MDHEN, CDR2 SYDVKM. The CDR3 is 14 residues long. As DNA, the CDR3 is TGTGCCAGCAGCCAGGGTCTCCCCTCCTACGAGCAGTACTTC. It yields the protein CASSQGLPSYEQYF.

The CDR3 DNA reads as TGTGCCAGTAGTACCCCCCGGGACAGAAGTCAGAAACTGTTTTTT. The encoded protein is CASSTPRDRSQKLFF. The chain carries TRBV19 and TRBJ1-4; TRBD1 agrees at 7 bases. After removal of 4 bases from V and 11 bases from J, the junction contained 13 bases not matched to a gene. Germline CDR1 and CDR2: LNHDA and SQIVND (reference sequence). The CDR3 covers 15 residues.

The sample holds many counts of this clonotype. V gene TRBV3-1 combines with J gene TRBJ1-5; D unresolved. Trimming cost V 1 base and J 2 bases, with 9 bases left between them. Germline V gives CDR1 LGHDT, CDR2 YNNKEL (reference sequence). The CDR3 covers 15 residues. CDR3 nucleotides: TGTGCCAGCAGCCAAGCCCCGACGGGCAATCAGCCCCAGCATTTT. This sequence encodes CASSQAPTGNQPQHF.

This clonotype was detected ten times or more. The gene calls are TRBV12-3 or TRBV12-4 and TRBJ2-1, with unresolved D. The ends were cut back, 6 bases at V and 10 bases at J, with 16 bases in the middle. The CDR3 is 13 residues long. CDR3 loop: CASRSITVREQFF. The CDR3, as DNA: TGTGCCAGCAGAAGTATAACCGTTCGGGAGCAGTTCTTC.

This clonotype showed up many times. The rearrangement uses TRBV10-3 and TRBJ1-5; D gene uncertain. The germline CDR1 and CDR2 sequences are ENHRY and SYGVKD. The CDR3 totals 14 residues. V dropped 2 bases and J dropped 1 base, with 6 bases sitting between them. This CDR3 reads CAISETGSNQPQHF. The CDR3 DNA reads TGTGCCATCAGTGAGACTGGAAGCAATCAGCCCCAGCATTTT.

This clonotype was detected ten times or more. The chain uses TRBV7-9 and TRBJ2-5; 7 nucleotides match TRBD1. The CDR3 contains 15 residues. Germline values: CDR1 SEHNR, CDR2 FQNEAQ (reference sequence). Trimming removed 1 base from V and 2 bases from J; junction bases left unmatched: 4. The DNA of the CDR3 is TGTGCCAGCAGCTTAGGATGGGACAGTCAAGAGACCCAGTACTTC. Amino acid sequence: CASSLGWDSQETQYF.

This clonotype has at least ten counts. The rearrangement joins TRBV2 to TRBJ2-5; D gene unclear. V was shortened by 7 bases and J by 0 bases, with 9 bases between the two germline ends. The germline CDR1 and CDR2 sequences are SNHLY and FYNNEI. The CDR3 runs 13 residues. CDR3 nucleotides: TGTGCCAGCAAAGGCTGGAACCAAGAGACCCAGTACTTC. It codes for CASKGWNQETQYF.

This clonotype appeared many times. The rearrangement joins TRBV28 to TRBJ2-1; maybe TRBD2 (5 bases). V was pared by 7 bases and J by 2 bases, with 15 bases between. Looked up from germline, CDR1 is MDHEN and CDR2 is SYDVKM. There are 15 residues in the CDR3. CDR3 region: CASNLSQRTYNEQFF. The CDR3 bases are TGTGCCAGCAATCTGAGTCAGCGGACCTACAATGAGCAGTTCTTC.

This clonotype was seen many times. The chain combines TRBV10-3 with TRBJ2-4; TRBD2 agrees at 9 bases. Germline-derived CDR1 and CDR2 are ENHRY and SYGVKD. V shed 4 bases and J 5 bases; nucleotides not matched to a gene: 6. The CDR3 runs 15 residues. CDR3 coding DNA: TGTGCCATCAGTGGGGATAGCGGGAGTCAAAACATTCAGTACTTC. This translates into CAISGDSGSQNIQYF.

Points on this clonotype: A clone one base away is much larger, so this may be a read error. The V call is TRBV30, the J call TRBJ1-2; D call uncertain. Germline V lookup: CDR1 GTSNPN, CDR2 SVGIG (reference sequence). This CDR3 comprises 15 residues. The CDR3: CVWSVRAGNNYGYTF. For the CDR3, the DNA is TGTGTCTGGAGTGTACGGGCCGGGAATAACTATGGCTACACCTTC.

This clonotype was counted many times. This rearrangement joins TRBV12-3 or TRBV12-4 to TRBJ2-1; perhaps TRBD1 as D (5 bases). V lost 5 bases, J lost 6 bases, and 17 bases lay in between. This CDR3 is built from 15 residues. In nucleotides, the CDR3 is TGTGCCAGCAGTCCCCTGGGGAAAGGGGTCAATGAGCAGTTCTTC. The encoded protein is CASSPLGKGVNEQFF.

For this clonotype: This may be a read error: a much more frequent sequence differs by one nucleotide. The genes are TRBV5-1 and TRBJ1-1; no reliable D call. The V gene lost 3 bases and the J gene lost 3 bases, with 12 bases spanning the gap. Germline-derived CDR1 and CDR2 are SGHRS and YFSETQ. The length of the CDR3 is 14 residues. The CDR3 loop reads CASSSSSEDTEAFF. CDR3 nucleotides: TGCGCCAGCAGCTCGAGTTCGGAGGACACTGAAGCTTTCTTT. The full variable domain, in which reference TRBV5-1 and TRBJ1-1 provide the parts outside the CDR3, is KAGVTQTPRYLIKTRGQQVTLSCSPISGHRSVSWYQQTPGQGLQFLFEYFSETQRNKGNFPGRFSGRQFSNSRSEMNVSTLELGDSALYLCASSSSSEDTEAFFGQGTRLTVV.

This clonotype was observed at least ten times. V is TRBV6-2 or TRBV6-3 and J is TRBJ2-1; D is ambiguous. The V gene's germline CDR1 is MNHEY and CDR2 SVGEGT. Trimming took off 7 bases at V and 4 bases at J, with 14 bases between the two ends. The CDR3 length is 14 residues. The CDR3 DNA sequence: TGTGCCAGCACCCTATTCGAGGCTTACAATGAGCAGTTCTTC. Translating it yields CASTLFEAYNEQFF.